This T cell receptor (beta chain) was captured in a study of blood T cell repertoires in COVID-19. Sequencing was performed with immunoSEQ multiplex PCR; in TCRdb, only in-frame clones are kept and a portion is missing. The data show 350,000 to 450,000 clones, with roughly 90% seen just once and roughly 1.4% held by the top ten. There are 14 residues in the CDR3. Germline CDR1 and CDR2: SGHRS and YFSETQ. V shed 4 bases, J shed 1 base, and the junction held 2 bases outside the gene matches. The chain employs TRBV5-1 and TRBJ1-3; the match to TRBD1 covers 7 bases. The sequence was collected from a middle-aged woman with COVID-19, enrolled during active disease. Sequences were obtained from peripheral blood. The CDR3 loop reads CASSGTDSGNTIYF. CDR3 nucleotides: TGCGCCAGCAGCGGGACAGATTCTGGAAACACCATATATTTT.